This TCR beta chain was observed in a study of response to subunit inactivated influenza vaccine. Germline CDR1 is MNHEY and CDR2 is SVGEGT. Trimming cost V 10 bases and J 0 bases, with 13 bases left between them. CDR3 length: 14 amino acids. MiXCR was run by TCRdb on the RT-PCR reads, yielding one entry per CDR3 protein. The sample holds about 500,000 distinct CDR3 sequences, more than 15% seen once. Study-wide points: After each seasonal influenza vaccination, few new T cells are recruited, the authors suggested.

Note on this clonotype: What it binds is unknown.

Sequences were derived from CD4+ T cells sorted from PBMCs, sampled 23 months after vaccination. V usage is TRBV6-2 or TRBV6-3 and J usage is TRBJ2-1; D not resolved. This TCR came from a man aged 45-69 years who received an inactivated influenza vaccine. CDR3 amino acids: CATYRSGSYNEQFF. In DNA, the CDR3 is TGTGCCACTTATCGTTCCGGCTCCTACAATGAGCAGTTCTTC.